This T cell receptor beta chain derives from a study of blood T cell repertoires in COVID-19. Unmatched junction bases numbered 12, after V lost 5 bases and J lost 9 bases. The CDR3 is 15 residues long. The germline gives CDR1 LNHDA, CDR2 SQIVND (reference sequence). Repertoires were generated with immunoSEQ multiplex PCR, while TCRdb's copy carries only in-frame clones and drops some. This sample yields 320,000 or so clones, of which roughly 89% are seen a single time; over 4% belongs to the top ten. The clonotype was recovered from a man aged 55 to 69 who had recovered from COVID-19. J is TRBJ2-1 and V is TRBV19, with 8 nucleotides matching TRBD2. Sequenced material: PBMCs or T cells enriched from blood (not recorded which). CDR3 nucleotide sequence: TGTGCCAGTAGTCCTAGTGGCGGGAGGCCCGGTGAGCAGTTCTTC. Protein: CASSPSGGRPGEQFF. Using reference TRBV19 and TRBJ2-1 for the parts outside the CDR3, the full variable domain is DGGITQSPKYLFRKEGQNVTLSCEQNLNHDAMYWYRQDPGQGLRLIYYSQIVNDFQKGDIAEGYSVSREKKESFPLTVTSAQKNPTAFYLCASSPSGGRPGEQFFGPGTRLTVL.